This TCR beta chain was retrieved from a study of cytomegalovirus exposure and HLA in healthy donors. The table came from immunoSEQ multiplex PCR; TCRdb's copy has only in-frame clones and leaves some out. The table has 110,000 to 150,000 clones, 70% to 90% seen once; the top ten hold 7% to 9%. CDR3 length equals 16 residues. Per germline, CDR1 MDHEN and CDR2 SYDVKM. After removal of 2 bases from V and 0 bases from J, the junction contained 3 bases not matched to a gene. The chain has TRBV28 and TRBJ2-7; TRBD2 matches 11 bases. This receptor was obtained from a young woman in good health and CMV-seropositive. Sequenced input: PBMCs. The CDR3 DNA sequence: TGTGCCAGCAGTTTAACTAGCGGGGGTACCTCCTACGAGCAGTACTTC. Amino acid sequence: CASSLTSGGTSYEQYF.